Presented here are 9 T cell receptor beta chains from one specimen sequenced in a study of tumor-infiltrating lymphocytes in localized non-small cell lung cancer. The method was immunoSEQ multiplex PCR; TCRdb's version includes in-frame clones alone and lacks a portion of them. The top ten clones hold less than 25% of a sample with 13,000 to 15,000 clones, around 70% of them seen once. The sample consisted of uninvolved lung tissue not adjacent to the tumor. Source of these receptors: a human donor with non-small cell lung cancer.

The chain has TRBV19 and TRBJ2-6, with 11 bases fitting TRBD1. CDR3 size: 17 residues. Germline-derived CDR1 and CDR2 are LNHDA and SQIVND (reference sequence). The ends lost 8 bases at V and 2 bases at J; junction bases unmatched: 8. CDR3 region: CASDRGTGGTGANVLTF. In DNA, the CDR3 is TGTGCCAGTGATCGTGGGACAGGGGGTACTGGGGCCAACGTCCTGACTTTC.

The rearrangement links TRBV9 to TRBJ1-4; D call uncertain. CDR3 length: 15 amino acids. CDR1 is SGDLS, CDR2 YYNGEE, per germline. The germline V and J ends were trimmed by 0 bases and 1 base, with 7 bases remaining between them. CDR3 sequence: CASSVDVGTNEKLFF. The CDR3 DNA follows: TGTGCCAGCAGCGTAGACGTGGGAACTAATGAAAAACTGTTTTTT.

The chain carries TRBV7-5 and TRBJ2-7; the D call in the table, TRBD1, was not verified against the DNA. TRBV7-5 is a recognized pseudogene. The length of the CDR3 is 11 residues. The CDR3: CARSLQGEQYF. In DNA form, the CDR3 reads TGTGCCAGAAGCTTACAGGGCGAGCAGTACTTC.

The V call is TRBV28, the J call TRBJ1-5; tentative D call: TRBD1 (5 bases). Per the germline V gene, CDR1 is MDHEN and CDR2 is SYDVKM. Trimming took 6 bases from V and 6 from J, leaving 9 bases between them. The CDR3 is 12 amino acids. CDR3 in DNA: TGTGCCAGCAGCTCAGGGATTCAGCCCCAGCATTTT. Encoded protein: CASSSGIQPQHF.

The chain employs TRBV7-6 and TRBJ2-2; D call uncertain. Germline loops: CDR1 SGHVS, CDR2 FNYEAQ. The CDR3 is 15 amino acids. Trimming removed 1 base at V and 6 bases at J, with 12 bases between. Here the CDR3 reads CASSLVPESAGELFF. As DNA, the CDR3 is TGTGCCAGCAGCTTAGTCCCCGAATCCGCCGGGGAGCTGTTTTTT. Complete variable domain (other parts from reference TRBV7-6 and TRBJ2-2): GAGVSQSPRYKVTKRGQDVALRCDPISGHVSLYWYRQALGQGPEFLTYFNYEAQQDKSGLPNDRFSAERPEGSISTLTIQRTEQRDSAMYRCASSLVPESAGELFFGEGSRLTVL.

The chain joins TRBV5-1 to TRBJ2-3, with no clear D. Germline values: CDR1 SGHRS, CDR2 YFSETQ. Trimming pared 3 bases from V and 3 bases from J, leaving 5 bases between. The CDR3 is 12 amino acids. As DNA, the CDR3 is TGCGCCAGCAGCTCTTGGACAGATACGCAGTATTTT. Protein product: CASSSWTDTQYF.

The V call is TRBV10-3, the J call TRBJ1-1; D remains ambiguous. V dropped 3 bases and J dropped 1 base, with 3 bases sitting between them. Looked up from germline, CDR1 is ENHRY and CDR2 is SYGVKD. The CDR3 has 12 amino acids. CDR3 region: CAISEGNTEAFF. DNA for the CDR3: TGTGCCATCAGTGAAGGGAACACTGAAGCTTTCTTT.

This clone has only one observation. The V and J genes are TRBV10-3 and TRBJ1-6; D might be TRBD1 (5 bases). V shed 0 bases and J shed 9 bases, with 15 bases lying between them. This CDR3 is 16 amino acids long. CDR1 is ENHRY and CDR2 is SYGVKD in the germline V gene. Here the CDR3 DNA reads TGTGCCATCAGTGAGTCGGGTCTGAGCGGGACTTCACCCCTCCACTTT. As protein: CAISESGLSGTSPLHF.

The V gene is TRBV15, the J gene TRBJ1-2, with TRBD1 identical over 8 bases. With V trimmed by 1 base and J by 4 bases, 11 bases remained unmatched. CDR3 length equals 17 residues. The germline gives CDR1 LNHNV, CDR2 YYDKDF (reference sequence). CDR3 amino acids: CATSRADRGLRSYGYTF. The CDR3, as DNA: TGTGCCACCAGCAGAGCAGACAGGGGCCTCCGAAGCTATGGCTACACCTTC.